This T cell receptor beta chain was recorded in a study of OX40 agonist ivuxolimab in advanced cancers. The data were produced by immunoSEQ multiplex PCR, yet TCRdb's version contains in-frame clones alone and is incomplete. The profile shows some 42,000 clones, approximately 78% of them singletons. The CDR3 extends over 16 amino acids. Germline V gene sequence: CDR1 SGHTA, CDR2 FQGNSA. V dropped 1 base and J dropped 0 bases, with 10 bases sitting between them. The clonotype comes from an adult with an advanced solid tumor such as melanoma, head and neck, liver or kidney cancer. This rearrangement joins TRBV7-2 to TRBJ1-3; weak D call: TRBD1 (5 bases). Sequences were derived from CD4+ or CD8+ T cells sorted from blood, sampled in a trial of the OX40 agonist ivuxolimab. In DNA form, the CDR3 reads TGTGCCAGCAGCTTAGTGGGGGGTCTCTCTGGAAACACCATATATTTT. The encoded protein is CASSLVGGLSGNTIYF.